This T cell receptor (beta chain) emerged from a study of T cells in women clearing cervical HPV infection. Using immunoSEQ multiplex PCR, the repertoire was profiled, and TCRdb retains in-frame clones only, with some absent. Reported are tens of thousands of clones; the ten largest clones contain around 7%. Of note for this clone: The CDR3 end is not reached by the read, which stops 3 residues before it; the germline J gene fills it in.

All donors had a single incident cervical HPV16 infection, not prevalent. HPV was found by MY09/MY11 PCR and dot-blot genotyping. The CDR3 spans 14 residues. The junction had 5 bases not matched to a gene; V was cut back by 1 base and J by 3 bases. Germline assignment: CDR1 DFQATT and CDR2 SNEGSKA (reference sequence). This receptor was identified in a woman between 18 and 70 years old with a cervical HPV16 infection that either progressed to CIN3+ or cleared (not recorded which). The sequenced material came from blood buffy coat. V is TRBV20-1 and J is TRBJ1-1, with 7 bases aligning to TRBD1. The CDR3 sequence: CSARGPRGDTEAFF. Partial CDR3 DNA: TGCAGTGCTAGAGGCCCCAGGGGGGACACTGAA.